This TCR beta chain is drawn from a study of cytomegalovirus exposure and HLA in healthy donors. Points from the study as a whole: Based on reports, TCR beta sequences accurately predicted HLA-A and HLA-B alleles for most subjects.

The PCR employed 60 Vbeta primers together with 13 Jbeta primers. TCRdb's table, derived via immunoSEQ multiplex PCR, lists solely in-frame clones and lacks some. There are about 250,000 clones in the sample; approximately 81% occur only once, and 0.24% lies in the top ten. For this clone: The target antigen is unknown.

Germline values: CDR1 SGHTS, CDR2 YDEGEE. The CDR3 covers 15 residues. Unmatched junction bases numbered 4, after V lost 1 base and J lost 1 base. The chain carries TRBV5-8 and TRBJ1-2, with TRBD1 matching over 7 bases. The sample taken for sequencing was PBMCs. The clonotype originates from a girl under 10 years old in good health and CMV-seronegative. The CDR3 DNA reads TGTGCCAGCAGCTTGACAGGGGCGTTTAACTATGGCTACACCTTC. It encodes CASSLTGAFNYGYTF.